What follows are 28 T cell receptor beta chains derived from one specimen sequenced in a study of blood T cell repertoires in COVID-19. Method: immunoSEQ multiplex PCR; TCRdb's copy keeps in-frame clones and lacks some. Of 150,000 to 200,000 clones listed, about 90% are singletons. The sequenced sample was peripheral blood. The source of these receptors is a man aged 35-49 years with active or convalescent COVID-19.

The V and J genes are TRBV27 and TRBJ2-7, with 7 bases fitting TRBD1. The trim removed 2 bases at V and 5 bases at J, leaving 9 bases unmatched. Per the germline V gene, CDR1 is MNHEY and CDR2 is SMNVEV (reference sequence). The CDR3 has 15 amino acids. The CDR3 nucleotides are TGTGCCAGCAGTTTAGCATACATGACAGGGAACGAGCAGTACTTC. It translates to CASSLAYMTGNEQYF.

The chain has TRBV19 and TRBJ2-2; the D is unclear. V gave up 3 bases and J gave up 6 bases, with 11 bases separating them. In germline, CDR1 is LNHDA, CDR2 SQIVND (reference sequence). This CDR3 has 14 residues. In DNA, the CDR3 is TGTGCCAGTAGTATCCGGGTCCTCGCCGGGGAGCTGTTTTTT. Translating gives CASSIRVLAGELFF. The whole variable domain, filled in from reference TRBV19 and TRBJ2-2, reads DGGITQSPKYLFRKEGQNVTLSCEQNLNHDAMYWYRQDPGQGLRLIYYSQIVNDFQKGDIAEGYSVSREKKESFPLTVTSAQKNPTAFYLCASSIRVLAGELFFGEGSRLTVL.

The CDR3 loop reads CASSPLSGQIPTKKLFF. In DNA, the CDR3 is TGTGCCAGCTCACCACTATCGGGACAAATACCCACGAAAAAACTGTTTTTT. This chain connects TRBV18 to TRBJ1-4; possibly TRBD1 for D (6 bases). Trimming removed 1 base from V and 9 bases from J, with 21 bases in between. Per the germline V gene, CDR1 is KGHSH and CDR2 is LQKENI. The CDR3 sequence is 17 residues long.

This rearrangement joins TRBV5-1 to TRBJ2-7; the D gene is possibly TRBD2 (6 bases). Germline values: CDR1 SGHRS, CDR2 YFSETQ. Deletions cut 4 bases from V and 1 base from J, with 9 bases between. The CDR3 is made up of 13 amino acids. In DNA form, the CDR3 reads TGCGCCAGCAGCATCGGGAGATCCTACGAGCAGTACTTC. This translates into CASSIGRSYEQYF.

V is TRBV3-1 (or the pseudogene TRBV3-2) and J is TRBJ1-3; D might be TRBD1 (5 bases). Germline CDR1 reads LGHDT; CDR2 reads YNNKEL (reference sequence). Trimming shortened V by 1 base and J by 0 bases, and 10 bases separated the two germline ends. CDR3 length equals 16 residues. CDR3 sequence (DNA): TGTGCCAGCAGCCAAGCTTTCGGGGGCTCTGGAAACACCATATATTTT. Translation: CASSQAFGGSGNTIYF.

The chain has TRBV11-2 and TRBJ1-6; TRBD1 matches 7 bases. J was trimmed by 9 bases and V by 0 bases; bases with no gene match: 5. The CDR3 loop spans 15 amino acids. Per germline, CDR1 SGHAT and CDR2 FQNNGV. The CDR3 sequence is CASSLEPGTASPLHF. The CDR3 nucleotides read TGTGCCAGCAGCTTAGAGCCGGGGACAGCTTCACCCCTCCACTTT.

Here the CDR3 DNA reads TGTGCCACCAGTGACACCAGGAGGCTAGCGGGGGCCACCCCAGGTGAGCAGTTCTTC. Its protein is CATSDTRRLAGATPGEQFF. This chain joins TRBV24-1 and TRBJ2-1; 10 bases line up with TRBD2. After removal of 4 bases from V and 9 bases from J, the junction contained 20 bases not matched to a gene. Looked up from germline, CDR1 is KGHDR and CDR2 is SFDVKD. The CDR3 covers 19 residues.

V gene TRBV29-1 combines with J gene TRBJ2-1; 8 nucleotides agree with TRBD2. The CDR3 loop spans 16 amino acids. V lost 1 base to trimming and J lost 8 bases; unmatched junction nucleotides: 13. Germline values: CDR1 SQVTM, CDR2 ANQGSEA. In DNA form, the CDR3 reads TGCAGCGTTGAAGTTGGGACTAGAAGTCGGTCCGATGAGCAGTTCTTC. Amino acids: CSVEVGTRSRSDEQFF.

The table lists this clone with a count of one. V is TRBV4-2 and J is TRBJ2-4; TRBD2 matches at 9 bases. CDR1 is LGHNA, CDR2 YNFKEQ, per germline. V was clipped by 0 bases and J by 5 bases; unmatched bases: 5. This CDR3 region has 16 residues. CDR3 amino acids: CASSQEAGGLQNIQYF. The CDR3 DNA is TGTGCCAGCAGCCAAGAAGCGGGGGGCCTCCAAAACATTCAGTACTTC.

The chain has TRBV5-6 and TRBJ1-1, with TRBD1 matching over 8 bases. CDR1 and CDR2 (germline): SGHDT, YYEEEE. The CDR3 contains 13 residues. J lost 7 bases, V lost 4 bases, and 6 bases had no gene match. This CDR3 reads CASSIAGGLEAFF. CDR3 sequence (DNA): TGTGCCAGCAGCATTGCAGGGGGCCTTGAAGCTTTCTTT.

The chain joins TRBV14 to TRBJ2-7; 8 nucleotides match TRBD2. Germline trimming cut 3 bases from V and 4 bases from J; bases unmatched to any gene: 8. Germline CDR1 and CDR2: SGHDN and FVKESK. This CDR3 spans 15 amino acids. The CDR3 reads CASSHLGGGLYEQYF. The CDR3 DNA is TGTGCCAGCAGCCACCTCGGGGGGGGCTTATACGAGCAGTACTTC.

The sample holds one count of this clone. The V call is TRBV13, the J call TRBJ2-1, with D possibly TRBD2 on 6 matching bases. Germline V gives CDR1 PRHDT, CDR2 FYEKMQ (reference sequence). Trimming took 0 bases from V and 15 from J, leaving 12 bases between them. The CDR3 runs to 12 residues. CDR3 DNA: TGTGCCAGCAGCTTAGGTGGTGGGACTCCGTTCTTC. This gives the protein CASSLGGGTPFF.

CDR3 loop: CASSLRDRGSEQFF. The CDR3 bases are TGTGCCAGCAGCTTGCGAGACAGGGGGTCGGAGCAGTTCTTC. The chain carries TRBV5-4 and TRBJ2-1; 9 bases are a match to TRBD1. Per the germline V gene, CDR1 is SGHNT and CDR2 is YYREEE (reference sequence). The ends lost 1 base at V and 10 bases at J; junction bases unmatched: 6. The length of the CDR3 is 14 residues.

This chain connects TRBV4-2 to TRBJ1-1; D call uncertain. Germline loops: CDR1 LGHNA, CDR2 YNFKEQ. Trimming stripped 0 bases from V and 6 bases from J, with 11 bases between. The length of the CDR3 is 14 residues. The CDR3 loop is CASSQEASLAEAFF. CDR3 coding DNA: TGTGCCAGCAGCCAAGAAGCGAGTTTGGCTGAAGCTTTCTTT.

This clone was counted between two and nine times. This rearrangement joins TRBV30 to TRBJ1-1, with 7 bases aligning to TRBD1. The CDR3 contains 13 residues. In germline, CDR1 is GTSNPN, CDR2 SVGIG (reference sequence). J gave up 5 bases and V 0 bases, and 3 bases lay outside the gene matches. This chain's CDR3 is CAWSVTGRTEAFF. The CDR3 coding sequence is TGTGCCTGGAGTGTGACAGGGAGGACTGAAGCTTTCTTT.

V usage is TRBV9 and J usage is TRBJ1-4, with D perhaps TRBD1 (6 bases). The V and J ends lost 0 bases and 8 bases respectively, with 11 bases between them. The length of the CDR3 is 14 residues. Per germline, CDR1 SGDLS and CDR2 YYNGEE. The CDR3 is CASSVGQGREKLFF. The CDR3 nucleotides are TGTGCCAGCAGCGTAGGGCAGGGGCGGGAAAAACTGTTTTTT.

This chain connects TRBV6-5 to TRBJ1-4; the D is unclear. The CDR3 contains 13 residues. In germline, CDR1 is MNHEY, CDR2 SVGAGI. Trimming took 2 bases from V and 5 from J, leaving 6 bases between them. The CDR3 nucleotides are TGTGCCAGCAGTTACCTCCGGAATGAAAAACTGTTTTTT. Amino acids: CASSYLRNEKLFF.

This chain joins TRBV19 and TRBJ2-7; 9 bases fit TRBD2. Germline loops: CDR1 LNHDA, CDR2 SQIVND (reference sequence). CDR3 length: 14 residues. V was pared by 5 bases and J by 0 bases, with 2 bases of the junction left unmatched. The CDR3 DNA sequence: TGTGCCAGTAGTGCGGGGGGGAGCTCCTACGAGCAGTACTTC. Translation: CASSAGGSSYEQYF.

V is TRBV11-2 and J is TRBJ2-7; no clear D. This CDR3 contains 14 residues. V was pared by 4 bases and J by 6 bases, with 16 bases between. Germline V gene sequence: CDR1 SGHAT, CDR2 FQNNGV. The CDR3: CASSSLKFPFEQYF. In nucleotides, the CDR3 is TGTGCCAGCAGCTCCCTAAAGTTCCCATTCGAGCAGTACTTC.

The gene calls are TRBV30 and TRBJ1-2, with 10 bases that match TRBD1. The length of the CDR3 is 13 residues. Germline trimming cut 5 bases from V and 4 bases from J; bases unmatched to any gene: 4. Germline CDR1 reads GTSNPN; CDR2 reads SVGIG (reference sequence). The DNA for the CDR3 is TGTGCCTGGGTGCGGGACAGGGGCTATGGCTACACCTTC. It codes for CAWVRDRGYGYTF.

This chain uses TRBV30 with TRBJ1-4; TRBD1 is a possible D gene (6 bases). This CDR3 spans 15 amino acids. The germline V gene encodes CDR1 GTSNPN and CDR2 SVGIG (reference sequence). V shed 1 base and J shed 5 bases, with 14 bases lying between them. The CDR3 DNA reads TGTGCCTGGAGTGCCGGGACATTGGGGAATGAAAAACTGTTTTTT. Amino acids: CAWSAGTLGNEKLFF.

The chain is built from TRBV7-2 and TRBJ2-7, with a tentative D call TRBD2 (5 bases). The CDR3 length is 14 residues. CDR1 and CDR2 (germline): SGHTA, FQGNSA. Trimming removed 4 bases at V and 1 base at J, with 11 bases between. The CDR3 DNA reads as TGTGCCAGCAGCTCGCCGCCGGGATCCTACGAGCAGTACTTC. Translating it yields CASSSPPGSYEQYF.

This chain links TRBV6-5 with TRBJ1-1; D gene ambiguous. Trimming stripped 0 bases from V and 0 bases from J, with 5 bases between. This CDR3 contains 14 residues. Germline assignment: CDR1 MNHEY and CDR2 SVGAGI. The CDR3, as DNA: TGTGCCAGCAGTTACTCGTCTCTGAACACTGAAGCTTTCTTT. Its translation: CASSYSSLNTEAFF.

The chain joins TRBV18 to TRBJ1-1; 7 nucleotides align to TRBD1. CDR1 KGHSH and CDR2 LQKENI come from the germline V gene. With V trimmed by 6 bases and J by 1 base, 11 bases remained unmatched. This CDR3 is 16 amino acids long. CDR3 protein: CASSPNRGAGNTEAFF. DNA of the CDR3: TGTGCCAGCTCGCCAAACAGGGGCGCGGGGAACACTGAAGCTTTCTTT.

This clone was recorded once. The CDR3, as DNA: TGTGCCAGCAGTTACCAGGGTTTAGGGGATGAGCAGTTCTTC. It specifies CASSYQGLGDEQFF. J is TRBJ2-1 and V is TRBV6-2 or TRBV6-3; a weak D match, TRBD1 (5 bases). Trimming took off 2 bases at V and 8 bases at J, with 13 bases between the two ends. This CDR3 is 14 amino acids long. Germline loops: CDR1 MNHEY, CDR2 SVGEGT.

The chain carries TRBV11-2 and TRBJ2-5; a possible D gene is TRBD1 (5 bases). The V end lost 2 bases, the J end lost 5 bases, and 21 bases lay between the germline ends. Germline lookup yields CDR1 SGHAT and CDR2 FQNNGV. The CDR3 runs to 17 residues. The CDR3, as DNA: TGTGCCAGCAGCTTACGGGCGGACACTCTCCGGATGGAGACCCAGTACTTC. The encoded protein is CASSLRADTLRMETQYF.

The rearrangement links TRBV6-2 or TRBV6-3 to TRBJ2-7; D possibly corresponds to TRBD2 (6 bases). V shed 5 bases and J shed 0 bases, with 20 bases lying between them. The CDR3 spans 17 residues. CDR1 and CDR2 (germline): MNHEY, SVGEGT. This CDR3 is CASSNRDFLPSSYEQYF. CDR3 nucleotides: TGTGCCAGCAGTAACCGGGACTTCCTACCGAGCTCCTACGAGCAGTACTTC.

The chain employs TRBV21-1 and TRBJ1-1; the table's D call of TRBD1 was not tested on the DNA. TRBV21-1 is a listed pseudogene. There are 14 residues in the CDR3. This CDR3 reads CASSRVQGRTEAFF. The CDR3 DNA follows: TGTGCCAGCAGCAGGGTACAGGGTCGGACTGAAGCTTTCTTT.